A selection of T cell receptor beta chains follows, all from one sample in a study of blood T cells in healthy people across ages. TCRdb recomputed calls from the 5' RACE reads with MiXCR, one row per CDR3 protein. The sample yields 1,500,000 or so distinct CDR3 sequences, approximately 59% seen once. Input material: blood. The receptors come from a man younger than 30 in good health. CDR3s include the opening cysteine and the closing phenylalanine or tryptophan. Rows give clone size only sometimes, using once, few, many, or a class for an expanded clone.

clone size	CDR3 length	V gene	J gene	CDR3 protein
NA	12	TRBV2	TRBJ2-6	CGVLSGANVLTF
few	14	TRBV20-1	TRBJ2-1	CSARVFNSYNEQFF
NA	15	TRBV4-1	TRBJ2-5	CASSLLTGTSYGQYF
once	14	TRBV20-1	TRBJ1-2	CSATTRGLSYGYTF
NA	14	TRBV29-1	TRBJ2-4	CSATGDSPSSIQYF
NA	14	TRBV10-3	TRBJ2-5	CAISTRTVYNEQYF
NA	17	TRBV28	TRBJ2-7	CASSLYIRGQGNYEQYF
NA	16	TRBV3-1	TRBJ1-2	CASSQDLRGGSHGYTF
NA	17	TRBV4-1	TRBJ2-5	CASSPLVLAPYQETQYF
NA	15	TRBV6-5	TRBJ2-2	CASSLPATKTGELFF
NA	16	TRBV5-1	TRBJ1-1	CASSLVPLWWNTEAFF
NA	16	TRBV11-2	TRBJ1-2	CASSLSSPGTSYGYTF
NA	13	TRBV29-1	TRBJ1-6	CSVAGGWGSPLHF
NA	12	TRBV6-5	TRBJ2-7	CASSRVGVEQYF
few	15	TRBV6-5	TRBJ2-3	CASSYGQGRGDTQYF
NA	14	TRBV11-2	TRBJ1-2	CASSPWTVNYGYTF
few	14	TRBV4-1	TRBJ1-4	CASSPPGRDEKLFF
few	13	TRBV10-3	TRBJ2-7	CAISESTEGEQYF